This T cell receptor (beta chain) emerged from a study of blood T cell repertoires in COVID-19. Overall study context: Some COVID-19 samples were acute and others convalescent; all came from the United States, Italy and Spain.

Measured with immunoSEQ multiplex PCR; TCRdb has only the in-frame clones, and not every one. In the table there are about 50,000 clones, 80% to 90% of which are singletons. This clone was counted between two and nine times. Trimming removed 6 bases at V and 7 bases at J, with 16 bases between. Germline V gives CDR1 LGHDT, CDR2 YNNKEL (reference sequence). The CDR3 is 14 amino acids. This TCR was sampled from a woman older than 75 with COVID-19, enrolled during active disease. The source material was peripheral blood. The chain carries TRBV3-1 (or the pseudogene TRBV3-2) and TRBJ2-1; a weak D match, TRBD1 (6 bases). Written as DNA, the CDR3 is TGTGCCAGCAGGGCTGGGGGCCTACTTAATGAGCAGTTCTTC. Its translation: CASRAGGLLNEQFF.